A single sample is the source of the 27 T cell receptor beta chains below, sequenced in a study of blood T cell repertoires in COVID-19. Method: immunoSEQ multiplex PCR; TCRdb's copy keeps in-frame clones and lacks some. The top ten hold 0.8% to 0.9% of the sample, which has roughly 400,000 clones, approximately 90% seen once. Sequencing used PBMCs or T cells enriched from blood (not recorded which). The receptors come from a woman between 40 and 55 years old who had been exposed to COVID-19.

The chain links TRBV28 to TRBJ1-3; possibly TRBD1 for D (6 bases). CDR1 is MDHEN, CDR2 SYDVKM, per germline. The V gene lost 5 bases and the J gene lost 2 bases, with 10 bases spanning the gap. The CDR3 consists of 14 residues. DNA of the CDR3: TGTGCCAGCAGTAGGGGGGGTACTGGAAACACCATATATTTT. Protein product: CASSRGGTGNTIYF.

The chain combines TRBV5-6 with TRBJ1-2, with D maybe TRBD1 (6 bases). V was pared by 3 bases and J by 4 bases, with 7 bases between. This CDR3 region has 12 residues. CDR1 and CDR2 (germline): SGHDT, YYEEEE. The CDR3 reads CASSSDSYGYTF. The CDR3 nucleotides read TGTGCCAGCAGCTCGGACAGCTATGGCTACACCTTC.

The chain combines TRBV12-3 or TRBV12-4 with TRBJ2-4; TRBD1 might be the D (5 bases). Trimming removed 2 bases at V and 7 bases at J, with 6 bases between. The CDR3 has 12 amino acids. CDR3 nucleotide sequence: TGTGCCAGCAGTTTACCAGGGAACATTCAGTACTTC. It yields the protein CASSLPGNIQYF.

The chain uses TRBV15 and TRBJ2-2, with D possibly matching TRBD2 (7 bases). V lost 1 base and J lost 0, with 15 bases in between. Per germline, CDR1 LNHNV and CDR2 YYDKDF (reference sequence). This CDR3 region has 18 residues. The DNA of the CDR3 is TGTGCCACCAGCAGAGGGGGGGCGGGGGCCACGAACACCGGGGAGCTGTTTTTT. Translating gives CATSRGGAGATNTGELFF.

The chain carries TRBV7-9 and TRBJ2-5, with TRBD2 matching over 9 bases. The CDR3 covers 15 residues. The germline V gene has CDR1 SEHNR and CDR2 FQNEAQ (reference sequence). V trimming: 0 bases; J trimming: 5 bases; junction bases outside the gene matches: 4. CDR3 loop: CASSLASGGLETQYF. CDR3 bases: TGTGCCAGCAGCTTAGCTAGCGGGGGTTTGGAGACCCAGTACTTC. Full variable domain (remainder filled in from reference TRBV7-9 and TRBJ2-5): DTGVSQNPRHKITKRGQNVTFRCDPISEHNRLYWYRQTLGQGPEFLTYFQNEAQLEKSRLLSDRFSAERPKGSFSTLEIQRTEQGDSAMYLCASSLASGGLETQYFGPGTRLLVL.

The chain employs TRBV18 and TRBJ1-4; D unclear. From germline, CDR1 is KGHSH and CDR2 LQKENI. The V end was cut by 6 bases, the J end by 4 bases, with 9 bases between. The CDR3 sequence is 13 residues long. CDR3 DNA sequence: TGTGCCAGCTCTCCCCAGTTTAATGAAAAACTGTTTTTT. This sequence encodes CASSPQFNEKLFF.

The chain's CDR3 is CASRGTGRDEKLFF. The CDR3 DNA sequence: TGTGCCAGCAGGGGGACAGGGCGGGATGAAAAACTGTTTTTT. This chain joins TRBV2 and TRBJ1-4; TRBD1 matches 9 bases. Germline-derived CDR1 and CDR2 are SNHLY and FYNNEI. The length of the CDR3 is 14 residues. V dropped 6 bases and J dropped 6; count of bases not matched to a gene: 5. Variable domain in full (rest from reference TRBV2 and TRBJ1-4): EPEVTQTPSHQVTQMGQEVILRCVPISNHLYFYWYRQILGQKVEFLVSFYNNEISEKSEIFDDQFSVERPDGSNFTLKIRSTKLEDSAMYFCASRGTGRDEKLFFGSGTQLSVL.

This clone was found a few times. This rearrangement joins TRBV5-1 to TRBJ2-2; the D gene is possibly TRBD2 (6 bases). The V gene lost 7 bases and the J gene lost 7 bases, with 20 bases spanning the gap. CDR3 length: 15 amino acids. Germline CDR1 SGHRS, CDR2 YFSETQ. Written as DNA, the CDR3 is TGCGCCAGCGGATCCCAGATGGGACTTAACGGGGAGCTGTTTTTT. This sequence encodes CASGSQMGLNGELFF.

This chain connects TRBV6-1 to TRBJ1-1, with D tentatively TRBD1 (5 bases). V lost 3 bases to trimming and J lost 1 base, with 9 bases between them. The CDR3 consists of 14 residues. The germline CDR1 and CDR2 sequences are MNHNS and SASEGT. The CDR3 bases are TGTGCCAGCAGTGAGGCGACAGCGAACACTGAAGCTTTCTTT. This codes for CASSEATANTEAFF.

The chain is built from TRBV7-3 and TRBJ2-7, with TRBD1 matching 9 bases. Looked up from germline, CDR1 is SGHTA and CDR2 is FQGTGA. The ends lost 5 bases at V and 2 bases at J; junction bases unmatched: 4. This CDR3 is built from 14 residues. The CDR3 bases are TGTGCCAGCAGCCCCGGGACAGGGCCCTACGAGCAGTACTTC. This codes for CASSPGTGPYEQYF.

The gene calls are TRBV5-1 and TRBJ1-3; 7 bases are shared with TRBD1. V gave up 5 bases and J gave up 0 bases; unmatched junction bases: 8. The CDR3 consists of 16 residues. Germline-derived CDR1 and CDR2 are SGHRS and YFSETQ. In DNA, the CDR3 is TGCGCCAGCAGGGACCAGGGGGGTATCTCTGGAAACACCATATATTTT. This codes for CASRDQGGISGNTIYF.

This sequence joins TRBV7-9 and TRBJ1-1; D unclear. Germline values: CDR1 SEHNR, CDR2 FQNEAQ (reference sequence). V lost 0 bases, J lost 1 base, and 9 bases lay in between. The length of the CDR3 is 15 residues. The CDR3 here is CASSLAAGGNTEAFF. The CDR3 region has the DNA TGTGCCAGCAGCTTAGCGGCGGGAGGGAACACTGAAGCTTTCTTT.

This chain uses TRBV19 with TRBJ2-1; D is ambiguous. The CDR3 sequence is 15 residues long. CDR1 is LNHDA and CDR2 is SQIVND in the germline V gene (reference sequence). Trimming left V 5 bases short and J 7 bases short, with 18 bases between. CDR3 sequence: CASSVDSLVRNEQFF. The CDR3 coding sequence is TGTGCCAGTAGTGTCGACTCCCTGGTAAGGAATGAGCAGTTCTTC. The full variable domain, its missing parts supplied by reference TRBV19 and TRBJ2-1, is DGGITQSPKYLFRKEGQNVTLSCEQNLNHDAMYWYRQDPGQGLRLIYYSQIVNDFQKGDIAEGYSVSREKKESFPLTVTSAQKNPTAFYLCASSVDSLVRNEQFFGPGTRLTVL.

The chain has TRBV11-2 and TRBJ1-2, with 7 bases fitting TRBD1. After removal of 7 bases from V and 4 bases from J, the junction contained 12 bases not matched to a gene. Germline CDR1 is SGHAT and CDR2 is FQNNGV. This CDR3 region has 15 residues. The CDR3 DNA is TGTGCCAGCACCTCTCTGGGACAGCTTTTCTATGGCTACACCTTC. Its translation: CASTSLGQLFYGYTF.

The V gene is TRBV5-4, the J gene TRBJ2-7, with D perhaps TRBD1 (6 bases). The V gene's germline CDR1 is SGHNT and CDR2 YYREEE (reference sequence). The CDR3 consists of 13 residues. Trimming removed 4 bases from V and 2 bases from J, with 10 bases in between. CDR3 in amino acids: CASSVTGTYEQYF. In DNA, the CDR3 is TGTGCCAGCAGCGTGACAGGCACCTACGAGCAGTACTTC.

The V and J genes are TRBV7-2 and TRBJ1-2; D may be TRBD1 (6 bases). The germline CDR1 and CDR2 sequences are SGHTA and FQGNSA. The ends were cut back, 5 bases at V and 6 bases at J, with 16 bases in the middle. The CDR3 contains 14 residues. The CDR3 loop reads CASSPQGIGDGYTF. The CDR3 DNA reads as TGTGCCAGCAGCCCACAGGGCATTGGGGATGGCTACACCTTC.

This rearrangement joins TRBV4-3 to TRBJ1-2; D may be TRBD1 (5 bases). Germline lookup yields CDR1 LGHNA and CDR2 YSLEER. V was shortened by 3 bases and J by 7 bases, with 12 bases between the two germline ends. The CDR3 is made up of 13 amino acids. The CDR3 protein is CASSQAGSVGYTF. In DNA form, the CDR3 reads TGCGCCAGCAGCCAGGCAGGGTCCGTTGGCTACACCTTC.

This chain uses TRBV30 with TRBJ1-1; 8 nucleotides line up with TRBD1. Trimming removed 6 bases from V and 1 base from J; junction bases left unmatched: 4. Germline CDR1 reads GTSNPN; CDR2 reads SVGIG (reference sequence). CDR3 length: 13 amino acids. CDR3 coding DNA: TGTGCCTGCTGGGACAGGAGGAACACTGAAGCTTTCTTT. It encodes CACWDRRNTEAFF. Supplemented by reference TRBV30 and TRBJ1-1, the full variable domain reads SQTIHQWPATLVQPVGSPLSLECTVEGTSNPNLYWYRQAAGRGLQLLFYSVGIGQISSEVPQNLSASRPQDRQFILSSKKLLLSDSGFYLCACWDRRNTEAFFGQGTRLTVV.

The V call is TRBV14, the J call TRBJ2-1, with a possible D match to TRBD1 (6 bases). The germline gives CDR1 SGHDN, CDR2 FVKESK. V shed 0 bases and J shed 2 bases, with 14 bases lying between them. The CDR3 contains 17 residues. CDR3 coding DNA: TGTGCCAGCAGCCAAGATAGAGCAGGGGTAGCCTACAATGAGCAGTTCTTC. Amino acids: CASSQDRAGVAYNEQFF.

This clone was seen a single time. The CDR3 protein is CSASTTGNQPQHF. CDR3 bases: TGCAGTGCTAGTACTACGGGGAATCAGCCCCAGCATTTT. The chain joins TRBV20-1 to TRBJ1-5; D not certain. Trimming left V 3 bases short and J 4 bases short, with 10 bases between. CDR3 size: 13 residues. Germline V lookup: CDR1 DFQATT, CDR2 SNEGSKA (reference sequence).

This chain joins TRBV11-3 and TRBJ2-5; tentative D call: TRBD2 (6 bases). From germline, CDR1 is SGHNT and CDR2 YENEEA. V lost 2 bases, J lost 7 bases, and 11 bases lay in between. The CDR3 loop spans 13 amino acids. The CDR3 reads CASSLRGEVTQYF. CDR3 DNA: TGTGCCAGCAGCTTACGAGGGGAGGTGACCCAGTACTTC.

V is TRBV7-2 and J is TRBJ2-1, with 12 bases lining up with TRBD2. Looked up from germline, CDR1 is SGHTA and CDR2 is FQGNSA. The CDR3 spans 16 residues. The V gene end was trimmed by 5 bases and the J gene end by 6 bases; junction bases not matched to a gene: 8. Here the CDR3 DNA reads TGTGCCAGCAGCGATAATGGACTAGCGGGAAGCAATGAGCAGTTCTTC. It codes for CASSDNGLAGSNEQFF.

A single count supports this clone. The V gene is TRBV7-2, the J gene TRBJ2-1, with D tentatively TRBD2 (5 bases). CDR3 length: 17 amino acids. Germline V gives CDR1 SGHTA, CDR2 FQGNSA. V was pared by 7 bases and J by 5 bases, with 24 bases between. As DNA, the CDR3 is TGTGCCAGCATCCTAACGTTGGCGGCGGCGGGCAACAATGAGCAGTTCTTC. The encoded protein is CASILTLAAAGNNEQFF. Using reference TRBV7-2 and TRBJ2-1 for the parts outside the CDR3, the full variable domain is GAGVSQSPSNKVTEKGKDVELRCDPISGHTALYWYRQSLGQGLEFLIYFQGNSAPDKSGLPSDRFSAERTGGSVSTLTIQRTQQEDSAVYLCASILTLAAAGNNEQFFGPGTRLTVL.

The chain uses TRBV3-1 (or the pseudogene TRBV3-2) and TRBJ2-1, with D uncertain. Germline-derived CDR1 and CDR2 are LGHDT and YNNKEL (reference sequence). The CDR3 has 13 residues. V was clipped by 4 bases and J by 8 bases, with 12 bases between them. The CDR3 sequence: CASSRLSTYEQFF. CDR3 in DNA: TGTGCCAGCAGCCGACTGTCTACCTATGAGCAGTTCTTC.

V is TRBV10-2 and J is TRBJ2-1, with 10 positions matching TRBD2. This CDR3 comprises 15 residues. V lost 8 bases and J lost 8; bases outside the gene matches: 12. Germline CDR1 WSHSY, CDR2 SAAADI. The CDR3 DNA reads as TGCGCCAGCGGAAGGAGCGGGGGGGCCCTCGATGAGCAGTTCTTC. Translated, it gives CASGRSGGALDEQFF.

The rearrangement uses TRBV5-1 and TRBJ1-2, with D maybe TRBD1 (5 bases). Germline values: CDR1 SGHRS, CDR2 YFSETQ. Trimming cost V 5 bases and J 7 bases, with 15 bases left between them. The CDR3 length is 13 residues. This CDR3 is CASRSDWGGGYTF. CDR3 DNA: TGCGCCAGCAGGTCAGATTGGGGCGGTGGCTACACCTTC.

This chain connects TRBV3-1 (or the pseudogene TRBV3-2) to TRBJ2-3; D is ambiguous. The CDR3 spans 15 residues. Trimming cost V 6 bases and J 2 bases, with 15 bases left between them. CDR1 is LGHDT, CDR2 YNNKEL, per germline (reference sequence). CDR3 in DNA: TGTGCCAGCAGAAAAGCGAACACTTACACAGATACGCAGTATTTT. Its translation: CASRKANTYTDTQYF.